The TCR beta chain under discussion was sequenced for a study of CXCR3-negative and CXCR3-positive naive CD8 T cells. Study conclusions and caveats: Fresh PBMCs served for most assays, and CXCR3 expression fell partially after cryopreservation. In CXCR3-positive naive cells, the TRB CDR3s were more hydrophobic than in CXCR3-negative naive cells. In naive cells, CXCR3-negative and CXCR3-positive subsets had similar TRBV-TRBJ usage; memory cells differed.

Germline values: CDR1 SGHDT, CDR2 YYEEEE. The CDR3 runs 14 residues. Remarks on this clonotype: The antigen is not known.

The authors made the TRB cDNA libraries by 5' RACE using UMI labels. For each CDR3 protein, TCRdb gives one entry from its re-call of the 5' RACE reads, without DNA. Here the sample table reports some 130,000 distinct CDR3 sequences. Naive CD8+ T cells showed a CD45RO-CCR7+CD27+CD95- phenotype. The chain combines TRBV5-6 with TRBJ2-7; TCRdb proposes TRBD1, but this gene call is untestable without DNA. The TCR comes from a human donor in good health. Some clones in this sample may be carry-over from other donors' samples. Sample: naive CXCR3+ CD8+ T cells from blood. The subset: CD45RO-CCR7+CD27+CD95- naive CD8+ T cells expressing CXCR3 (TNR3+). The CDR3 sequence is CASSSGNRAYEQYF.